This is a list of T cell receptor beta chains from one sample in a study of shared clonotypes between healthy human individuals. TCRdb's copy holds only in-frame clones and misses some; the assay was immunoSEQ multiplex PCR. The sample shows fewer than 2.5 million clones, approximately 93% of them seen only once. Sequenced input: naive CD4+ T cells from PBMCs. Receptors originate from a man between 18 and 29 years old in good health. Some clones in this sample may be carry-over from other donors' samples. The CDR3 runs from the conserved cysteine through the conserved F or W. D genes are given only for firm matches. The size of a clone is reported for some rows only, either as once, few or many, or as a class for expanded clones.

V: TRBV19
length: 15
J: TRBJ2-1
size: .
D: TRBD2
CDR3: CASSIREVAYNEQFF
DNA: TGTGCCAGTAGTATACGGGAGGTTGCCTACAATGAGCAGTTCTTC

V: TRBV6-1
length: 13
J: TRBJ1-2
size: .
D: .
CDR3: CASREGGRYGYTF
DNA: TGTGCCAGCAGGGAAGGTGGGAGGTATGGCTACACCTTC

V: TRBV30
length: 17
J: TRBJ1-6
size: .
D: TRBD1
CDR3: CAWARGTGRPNNSPLHF
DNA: TGTGCCTGGGCGAGGGGGACAGGGCGTCCTAATAATTCACCCCTCCACTTT

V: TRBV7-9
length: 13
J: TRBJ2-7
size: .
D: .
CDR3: CASATTPSNEQYF
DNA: TGTGCCAGCGCAACTACACCTTCTAACGAGCAGTACTTC

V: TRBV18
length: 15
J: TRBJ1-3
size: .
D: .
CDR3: CASSPEGNSGNTIYF
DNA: TGTGCCAGCTCACCTGAGGGGAACTCTGGAAACACCATATATTTT

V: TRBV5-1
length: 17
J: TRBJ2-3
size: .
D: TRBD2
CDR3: CASSLVASGTLTDTQYF
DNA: TGCGCCAGCAGCTTGGTGGCTAGCGGGACCTTAACAGATACGCAGTATTTT

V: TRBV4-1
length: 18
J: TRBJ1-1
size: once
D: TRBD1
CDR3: CASSPEGRGYRGNTEAFF
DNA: TGCGCCAGCAGCCCTGAAGGCAGGGGGTATCGTGGGAACACTGAAGCTTTCTTT

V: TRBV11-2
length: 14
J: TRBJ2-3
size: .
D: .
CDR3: CASSFQGRTDTQYF
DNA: TGTGCCAGCAGCTTTCAGGGAAGGACAGATACGCAGTATTTT

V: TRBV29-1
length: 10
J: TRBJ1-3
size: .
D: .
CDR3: CSGGEDTIYF
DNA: TGCAGCGGGGGGGAAGACACCATATATTTT

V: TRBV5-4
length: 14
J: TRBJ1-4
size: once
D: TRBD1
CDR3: CASSSGTGQEKLFF
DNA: TGTGCCAGCAGCTCAGGGACAGGGCAGGAAAAACTGTTTTTT

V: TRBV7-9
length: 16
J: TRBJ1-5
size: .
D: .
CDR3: CASSTDRQAKGQPQHF
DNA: TGTGCCAGCAGCACCGATCGACAGGCAAAGGGGCAGCCCCAGCATTTT